This TCR beta chain is drawn from a study of blood T cell repertoires in COVID-19. Study in general: Sample material is recorded as cDNA or gDNA derived from T cells, B-cell-depleted T cells, or PBMCs.

Patients in Seattle were enrolled during active infection, then followed longitudinally. Trimming left V 3 bases short and J 1 base short, with 8 bases between. From germline, CDR1 is MNHEY and CDR2 SMNVEV (reference sequence). The CDR3 covers 14 residues. Per the authors' pipeline: Scientists estimated how many nucleated cells there were by amplifying reference gene primers. Repertoires were generated with immunoSEQ multiplex PCR, while TCRdb's copy carries only in-frame clones and drops some. The D gene and trimming were derived from the DNA, and the V and J assignments and clone size from that table. Of approximately 440,000 clones listed, roughly 88% were seen once; the top ten hold about 12%.

Material: peripheral blood. V usage is TRBV27 and J usage is TRBJ2-3; no firm D call. The source is a woman aged 50 to 60 with COVID-19, enrolled during active disease. CDR3 in amino acids: CASSFVRGTDTQYF. CDR3 sequence (DNA): TGTGCCAGCAGTTTTGTCCGGGGCACAGATACGCAGTATTTT.